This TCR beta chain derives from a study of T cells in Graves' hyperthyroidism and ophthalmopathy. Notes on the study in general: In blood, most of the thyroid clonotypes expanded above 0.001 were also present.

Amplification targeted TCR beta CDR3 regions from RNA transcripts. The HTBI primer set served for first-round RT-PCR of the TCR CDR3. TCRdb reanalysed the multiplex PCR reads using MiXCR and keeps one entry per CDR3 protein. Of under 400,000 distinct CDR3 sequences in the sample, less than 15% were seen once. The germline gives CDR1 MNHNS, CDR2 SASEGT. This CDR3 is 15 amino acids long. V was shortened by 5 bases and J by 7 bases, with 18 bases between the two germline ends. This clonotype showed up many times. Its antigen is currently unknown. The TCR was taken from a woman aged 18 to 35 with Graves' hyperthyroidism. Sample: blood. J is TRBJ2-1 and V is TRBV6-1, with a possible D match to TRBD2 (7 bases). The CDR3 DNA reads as TGTGCCAGCAGTCATCGGGGGGCCCGTGGGAATGAGCAGTTCTTC. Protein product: CASSHRGARGNEQFF.